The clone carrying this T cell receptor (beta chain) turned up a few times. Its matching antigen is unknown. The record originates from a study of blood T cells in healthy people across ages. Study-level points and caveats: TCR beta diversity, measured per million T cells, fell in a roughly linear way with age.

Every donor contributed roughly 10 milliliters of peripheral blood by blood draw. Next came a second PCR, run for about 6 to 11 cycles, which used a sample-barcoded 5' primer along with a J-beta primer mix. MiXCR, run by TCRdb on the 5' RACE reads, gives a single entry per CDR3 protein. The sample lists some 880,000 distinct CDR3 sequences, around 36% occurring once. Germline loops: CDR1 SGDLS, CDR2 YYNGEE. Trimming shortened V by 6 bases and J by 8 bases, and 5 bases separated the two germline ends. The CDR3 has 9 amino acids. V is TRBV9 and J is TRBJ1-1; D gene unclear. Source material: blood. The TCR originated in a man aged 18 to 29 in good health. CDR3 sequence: CASTREAFF. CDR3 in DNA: TGTGCCAGCACCAGAGAAGCTTTCTTT.